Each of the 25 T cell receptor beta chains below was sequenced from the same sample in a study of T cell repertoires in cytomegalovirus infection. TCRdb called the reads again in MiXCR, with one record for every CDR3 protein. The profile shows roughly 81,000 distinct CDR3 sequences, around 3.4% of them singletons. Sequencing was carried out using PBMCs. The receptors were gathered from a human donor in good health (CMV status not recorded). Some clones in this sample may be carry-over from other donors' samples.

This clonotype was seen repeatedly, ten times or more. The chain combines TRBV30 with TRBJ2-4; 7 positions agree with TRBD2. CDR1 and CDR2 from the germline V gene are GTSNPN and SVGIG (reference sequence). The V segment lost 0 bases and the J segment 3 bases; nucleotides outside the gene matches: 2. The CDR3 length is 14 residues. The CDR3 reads CAWSVRGVKNIQYF. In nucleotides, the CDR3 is TGTGCCTGGAGTGTACGGGGGGTCAAAAACATTCAGTACTTC. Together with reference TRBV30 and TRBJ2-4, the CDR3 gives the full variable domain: SQTIHQWPATLVQPVGSPLSLECTVEGTSNPNLYWYRQAAGRGLQLLFYSVGIGQISSEVPQNLSASRPQDRQFILSSKKLLLSDSGFYLCAWSVRGVKNIQYFGAGTRLSVL.

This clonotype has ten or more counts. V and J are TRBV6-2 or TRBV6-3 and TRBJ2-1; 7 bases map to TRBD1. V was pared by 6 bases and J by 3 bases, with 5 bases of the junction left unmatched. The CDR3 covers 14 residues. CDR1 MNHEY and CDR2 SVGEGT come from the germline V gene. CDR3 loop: CASSLGQFYNEQFF. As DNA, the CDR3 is TGTGCCAGCAGCCTGGGACAGTTCTACAATGAGCAGTTCTTC.

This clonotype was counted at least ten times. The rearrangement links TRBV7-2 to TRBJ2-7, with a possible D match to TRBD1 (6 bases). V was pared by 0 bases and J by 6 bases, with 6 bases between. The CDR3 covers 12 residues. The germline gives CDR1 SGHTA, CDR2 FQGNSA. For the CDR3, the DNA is TGTGCCAGCAGCTTAGCACAGGGCGAGCAGTACTTC. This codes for CASSLAQGEQYF.

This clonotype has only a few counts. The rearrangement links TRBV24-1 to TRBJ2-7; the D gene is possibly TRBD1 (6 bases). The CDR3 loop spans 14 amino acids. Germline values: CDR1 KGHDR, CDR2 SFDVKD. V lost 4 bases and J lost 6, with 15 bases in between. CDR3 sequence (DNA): TGTGCCACCAGTGACCCAGACAGGTCGGGCGAGCAGTACTTC. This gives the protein CATSDPDRSGEQYF.

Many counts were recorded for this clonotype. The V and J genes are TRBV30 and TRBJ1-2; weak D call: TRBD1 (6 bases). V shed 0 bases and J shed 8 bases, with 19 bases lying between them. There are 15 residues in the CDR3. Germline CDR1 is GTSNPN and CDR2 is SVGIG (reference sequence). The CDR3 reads CAWSVLTGPTGGYTF. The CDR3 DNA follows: TGTGCCTGGAGTGTACTCACAGGGCCGACGGGCGGCTACACCTTC.

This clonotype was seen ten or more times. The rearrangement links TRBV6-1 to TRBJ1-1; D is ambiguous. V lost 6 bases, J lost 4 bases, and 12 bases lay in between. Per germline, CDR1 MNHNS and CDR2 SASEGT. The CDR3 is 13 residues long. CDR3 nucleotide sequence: TGTGCCAGCAGCCCTGGCCGAACCACTGAAGCTTTCTTT. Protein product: CASSPGRTTEAFF.

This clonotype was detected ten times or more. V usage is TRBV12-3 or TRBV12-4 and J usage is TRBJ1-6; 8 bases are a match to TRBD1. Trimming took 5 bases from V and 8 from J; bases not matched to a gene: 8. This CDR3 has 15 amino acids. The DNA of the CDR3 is TGTGCCAGCAGTATAGGACAGGGACGTTATTCACCCCTCCACTTT. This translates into CASSIGQGRYSPLHF.

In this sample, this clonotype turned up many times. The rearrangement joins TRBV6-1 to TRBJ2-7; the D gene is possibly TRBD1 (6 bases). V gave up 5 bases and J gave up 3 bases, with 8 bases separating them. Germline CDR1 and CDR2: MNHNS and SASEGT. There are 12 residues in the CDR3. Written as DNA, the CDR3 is TGTGCCAGCAGTTGGGACAACTACGAGCAGTACTTC. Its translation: CASSWDNYEQYF.

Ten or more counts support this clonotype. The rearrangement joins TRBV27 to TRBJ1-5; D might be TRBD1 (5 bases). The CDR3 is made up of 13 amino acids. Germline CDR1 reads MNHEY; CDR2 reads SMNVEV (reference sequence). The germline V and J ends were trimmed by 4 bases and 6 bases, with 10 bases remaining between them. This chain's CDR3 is CASSYTRGQPQHF. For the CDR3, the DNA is TGTGCCAGCAGTTACACGAGGGGTCAGCCCCAGCATTTT.

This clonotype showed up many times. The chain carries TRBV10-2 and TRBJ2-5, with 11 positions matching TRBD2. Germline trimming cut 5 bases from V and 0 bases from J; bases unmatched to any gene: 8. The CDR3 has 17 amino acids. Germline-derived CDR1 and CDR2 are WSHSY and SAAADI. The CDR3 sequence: CASSLGRLAGYQETQYF. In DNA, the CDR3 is TGCGCCAGCAGTTTGGGGCGACTAGCGGGGTACCAAGAGACCCAGTACTTC.

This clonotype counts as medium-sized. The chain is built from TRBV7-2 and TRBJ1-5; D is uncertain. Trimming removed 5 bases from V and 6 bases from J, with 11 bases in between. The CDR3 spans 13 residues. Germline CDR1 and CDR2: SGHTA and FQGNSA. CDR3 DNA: TGTGCCAGCAGCCGACAAGTGGTTCAGCCCCAGCATTTT. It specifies CASSRQVVQPQHF.

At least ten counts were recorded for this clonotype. For the CDR3, the DNA is TGTGCCAGCAGCCCTCAAGTCCAGCGGAGACACTACAATGAGCAGTTCTTC. Protein: CASSPQVQRRHYNEQFF. V and J are TRBV7-2 and TRBJ2-1; possible D gene TRBD2, 5 bases. The germline V and J ends were trimmed by 5 bases and 3 bases, with 20 bases remaining between them. The CDR3 is made up of 17 amino acids. Germline CDR1 reads SGHTA; CDR2 reads FQGNSA.

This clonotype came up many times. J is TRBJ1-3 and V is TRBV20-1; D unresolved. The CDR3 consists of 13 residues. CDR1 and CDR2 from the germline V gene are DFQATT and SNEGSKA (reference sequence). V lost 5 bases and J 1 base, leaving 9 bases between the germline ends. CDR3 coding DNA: TGCAGTGCTTCGTACTTGTCTGGAAACACCATATATTTT. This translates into CSASYLSGNTIYF.

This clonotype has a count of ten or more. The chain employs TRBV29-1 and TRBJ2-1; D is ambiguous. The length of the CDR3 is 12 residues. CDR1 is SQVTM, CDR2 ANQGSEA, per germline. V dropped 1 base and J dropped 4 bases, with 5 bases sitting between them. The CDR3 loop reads CSVEAMYNEQFF. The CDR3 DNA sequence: TGCAGCGTTGAAGCTATGTACAATGAGCAGTTCTTC.

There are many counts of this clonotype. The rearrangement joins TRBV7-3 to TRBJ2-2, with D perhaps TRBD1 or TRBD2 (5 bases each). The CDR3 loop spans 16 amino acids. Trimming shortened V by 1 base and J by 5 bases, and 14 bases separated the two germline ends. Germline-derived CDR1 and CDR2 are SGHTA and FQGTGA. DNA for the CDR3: TGTGCCAGCAGCTTAATGGTGGGGGATGCGACCGGGGAGCTGTTTTTT. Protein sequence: CASSLMVGDATGELFF.

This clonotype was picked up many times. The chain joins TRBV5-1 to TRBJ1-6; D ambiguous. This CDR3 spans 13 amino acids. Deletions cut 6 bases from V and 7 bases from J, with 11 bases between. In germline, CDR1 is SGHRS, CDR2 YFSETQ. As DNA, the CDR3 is TGCGCCAGCAAAGACCCCCCGAATTCACCCCTCCACTTT. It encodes CASKDPPNSPLHF.

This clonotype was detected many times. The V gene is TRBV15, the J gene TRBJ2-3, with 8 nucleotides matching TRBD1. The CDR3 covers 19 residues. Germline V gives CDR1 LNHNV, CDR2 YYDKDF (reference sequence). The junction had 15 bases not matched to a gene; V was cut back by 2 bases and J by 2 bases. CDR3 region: CATSRPPPGTGVPTDTQYF. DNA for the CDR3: TGTGCCACCAGCAGACCCCCGCCCGGGACAGGTGTCCCCACAGATACGCAGTATTTT. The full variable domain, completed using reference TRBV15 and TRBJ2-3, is DAMVIQNPRYQVTQFGKPVTLSCSQTLNHNVMYWYQQKSSQAPKLLFHYYDKDFNNEADTPDNFQSRRPNTSFCFLDIRSPGLGDTAMYLCATSRPPPGTGVPTDTQYFGPGTRLTVL.

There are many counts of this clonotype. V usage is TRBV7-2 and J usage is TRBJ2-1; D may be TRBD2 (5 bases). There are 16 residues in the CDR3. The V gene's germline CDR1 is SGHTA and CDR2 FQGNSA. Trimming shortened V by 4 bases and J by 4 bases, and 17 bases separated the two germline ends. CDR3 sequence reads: CASSSRTEAIYNEQFF. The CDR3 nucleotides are TGTGCCAGCAGCTCGCGGACGGAGGCTATTTACAATGAGCAGTTCTTC.

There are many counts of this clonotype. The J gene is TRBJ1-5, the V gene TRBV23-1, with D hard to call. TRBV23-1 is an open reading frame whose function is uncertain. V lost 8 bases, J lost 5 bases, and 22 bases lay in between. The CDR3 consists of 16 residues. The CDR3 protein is CASLSSSHTEDQPQHF. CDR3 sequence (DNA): TGCGCCAGCCTAAGTTCCTCACACACCGAAGATCAGCCCCAGCATTTT.

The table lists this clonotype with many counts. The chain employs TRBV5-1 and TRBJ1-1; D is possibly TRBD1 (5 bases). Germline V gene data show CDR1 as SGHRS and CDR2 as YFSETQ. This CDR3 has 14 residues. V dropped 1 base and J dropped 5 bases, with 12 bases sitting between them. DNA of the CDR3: TGCGCCAGCAGCTTGAGCCCGGCAGGGACTGAAGCTTTCTTT. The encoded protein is CASSLSPAGTEAFF.

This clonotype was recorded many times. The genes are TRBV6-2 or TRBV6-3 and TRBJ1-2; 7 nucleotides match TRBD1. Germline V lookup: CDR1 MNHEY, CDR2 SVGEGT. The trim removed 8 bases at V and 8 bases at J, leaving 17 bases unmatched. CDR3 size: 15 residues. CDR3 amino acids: CASLEEGQRVRGYTF. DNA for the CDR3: TGTGCCAGCCTTGAGGAGGGACAGAGGGTCAGAGGCTACACCTTC.

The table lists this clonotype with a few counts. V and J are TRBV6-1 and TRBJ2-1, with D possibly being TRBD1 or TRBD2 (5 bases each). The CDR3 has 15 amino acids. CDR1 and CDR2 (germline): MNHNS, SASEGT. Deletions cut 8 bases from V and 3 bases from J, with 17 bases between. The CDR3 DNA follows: TGTGCCAGCTCTAGGGGACCAGAGGGCTACAATGAGCAGTTCTTC. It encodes CASSRGPEGYNEQFF.

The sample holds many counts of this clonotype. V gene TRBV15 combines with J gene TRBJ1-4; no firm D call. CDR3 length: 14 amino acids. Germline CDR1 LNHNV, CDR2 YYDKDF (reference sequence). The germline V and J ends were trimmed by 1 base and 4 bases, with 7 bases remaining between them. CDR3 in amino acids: CATSRVLDNEKLFF. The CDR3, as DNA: TGTGCCACCAGCAGAGTCCTGGATAATGAAAAACTGTTTTTT.

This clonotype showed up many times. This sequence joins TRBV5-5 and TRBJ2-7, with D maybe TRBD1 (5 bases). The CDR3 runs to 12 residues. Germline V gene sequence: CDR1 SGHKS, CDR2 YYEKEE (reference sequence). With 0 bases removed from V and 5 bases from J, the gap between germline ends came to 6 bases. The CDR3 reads CASSLGRDEQYF. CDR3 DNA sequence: TGTGCCAGCAGCTTGGGCAGGGACGAGCAGTACTTC. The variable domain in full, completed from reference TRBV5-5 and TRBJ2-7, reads DAGVTQSPTHLIKTRGQQVTLRCSPISGHKSVSWYQQVLGQGPQFIFQYYEKEERGRGNFPDRFSARQFPNYSSELNVNALLLGDSALYLCASSLGRDEQYFGPGTRLTVT.

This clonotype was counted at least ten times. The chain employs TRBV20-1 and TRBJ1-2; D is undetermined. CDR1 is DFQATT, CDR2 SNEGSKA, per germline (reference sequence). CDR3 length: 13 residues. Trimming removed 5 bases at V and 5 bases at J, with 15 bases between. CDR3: CSAATSAPYGYTF. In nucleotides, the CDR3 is TGCAGTGCTGCCACCTCCGCCCCATATGGCTACACCTTC.